The 23 T cell receptor beta chains reported below all come from one sample, sequenced in a study of PD-1 blockade in classical Hodgkin lymphoma. Clones were read by immunoSEQ multiplex PCR, and TCRdb kept only the in-frame ones, dropping some. Of about 50,000 clones listed, around 74% are singletons. The time point was: cycle 4 day 1 (C4D1), after more than five weeks of nivolumab. In every patient, relapse followed autologous stem cell transplantation, while exposure to brentuximab vedotin differed. Here the sequenced sample was peripheral blood mononuclear cells (PBMCs), taken before the fourth cycle of nivolumab. Receptor source: a human donor with classical Hodgkin lymphoma.

A single count supports this clone. V usage is TRBV11-2 and J usage is TRBJ2-3; D uncertain. Trimming cost V 5 bases and J 1 base, with 1 base left between them. Germline CDR1 and CDR2: SGHAT and FQNNGV. This CDR3 contains 11 residues. CDR3 amino acids: CASSRTDTQYF. The CDR3 nucleotides are TGTGCCAGCAGCCGCACAGATACGCAGTATTTT.

This clone was picked up a small number of times. V is TRBV9 and J is TRBJ2-7, with D perhaps matching TRBD1 (6 bases). The germline CDR1 and CDR2 sequences are SGDLS and YYNGEE. The CDR3 has 14 amino acids. V was trimmed by 5 bases and J by 3 bases, leaving 15 bases between them. The CDR3 DNA reads as TGTGCCAGCAGTTACGGACAGAAAGACTACGAGCAGTACTTC. Amino acid sequence: CASSYGQKDYEQYF. Full variable domain (missing parts from reference TRBV9 and TRBJ2-7): DSGVTQTPKHLITATGQRVTLRCSPRSGDLSVYWYQQSLDQGLQFLIQYYNGEERAKGNILERFSAQQFPDLHSELNLSSLELGDSALYFCASSYGQKDYEQYFGPGTRLTVT.

This chain uses TRBV6-4 with TRBJ2-1, with TRBD1 identical over 9 bases. The CDR3 sequence is 16 residues long. V lost 6 bases to trimming and J lost 5 bases; unmatched junction nucleotides: 11. Germline V gives CDR1 MRHNA, CDR2 SNTAGT. This CDR3 is CASSLLPGQGNNEQFF. The CDR3 DNA reads TGTGCCAGCAGCCTCCTTCCGGGACAGGGAAACAATGAGCAGTTCTTC.

This clone was counted a few times. The rearrangement joins TRBV7-2 to TRBJ1-2; 8 bases align to TRBD1. J gave up 13 bases and V 1 base, and 11 bases lay outside the gene matches. This CDR3 is 14 amino acids long. The germline V gene encodes CDR1 SGHTA and CDR2 FQGNSA. CDR3 residues: CASSLVWTGSPPTF. DNA for the CDR3: TGTGCCAGCAGCTTAGTGTGGACAGGGAGTCCCCCCACCTTC. Full variable domain (remainder filled in from reference TRBV7-2 and TRBJ1-2): GAGVSQSPSNKVTEKGKDVELRCDPISGHTALYWYRQSLGQGLEFLIYFQGNSAPDKSGLPSDRFSAERTGGSVSTLTIQRTQQEDSAVYLCASSLVWTGSPPTFGSGTRLTVV.

This clone was recorded only once. The chain has TRBV28 and TRBJ2-3, with D unclear. This CDR3 region has 13 residues. The ends were cut back, 3 bases at V and 13 bases at J, with 17 bases in the middle. The germline V gene has CDR1 MDHEN and CDR2 SYDVKM. The CDR3 spells CASSFTRRLVEYF. CDR3 in DNA: TGTGCCAGCAGTTTCACGAGACGGCTAGTAGAGTATTTT.

V and J are TRBV7-9 and TRBJ2-7, with D uncertain. Trimming pared 5 bases from V and 2 bases from J, leaving 7 bases between. The CDR3 sequence is 12 residues long. The germline V gene encodes CDR1 SEHNR and CDR2 FQNEAQ (reference sequence). CDR3 sequence (DNA): TGTGCCAGCAGCATCCGGGCCTACGAGCAGTACTTC. Its translation is CASSIRAYEQYF.

The CDR3: CASSIGQSGNTIYF. CDR3 coding DNA: TGTGCCAGCAGCATTGGACAGTCTGGAAACACCATATATTTT. The chain links TRBV7-6 to TRBJ1-3, with D perhaps matching TRBD1 (6 bases). CDR3 length equals 14 residues. Trimming cost V 5 bases and J 1 base, with 9 bases left between them. Germline CDR1 and CDR2: SGHVS and FNYEAQ.

A few counts support this clone. The rearrangement links TRBV5-6 to TRBJ2-1; 10 positions agree with TRBD1. CDR3 length: 16 residues. V trimming: 2 bases; J trimming: 5 bases; junction bases outside the gene matches: 7. Germline CDR1 reads SGHDT; CDR2 reads YYEEEE. CDR3 in DNA: TGTGCCAGCAGCTTCCAGACAGGGGGCTGGGACAATGAGCAGTTCTTC. It is translated as CASSFQTGGWDNEQFF.

Concerning this clone itself: The germline gene is not matched at one end of the junction; a read error may be the cause. The J gene is TRBJ1-1, the V gene TRBV4-3; the D gene is possibly TRBD1 (6 bases). The CDR3 has 16 residues. Germline V gene lookup returns CDR1 LGHNA and CDR2 YSLEER. CDR3: CASSHPPAGNRVEPFF. Written as DNA, the CDR3 is TGCGCCAGCAGCCACCCTCCCGCAGGAAACAGGGTTGAACCTTTCTTT.

The rearrangement links TRBV4-1 to TRBJ2-5; D call uncertain. The CDR3 consists of 15 residues. Trimming left V 3 bases short and J 4 bases short, with 15 bases between. CDR1 and CDR2 from the germline V gene are MGHRA and YSYEKL. The CDR3 here is CASSHLPLGGETQYF. In nucleotides, the CDR3 is TGCGCCAGCAGCCATCTCCCCTTAGGTGGAGAGACCCAGTACTTC.

The V call is TRBV15, the J call TRBJ1-1, with 8 positions matching TRBD1. Trimming took 1 base from V and 0 from J; bases not matched to a gene: 10. Germline V gives CDR1 LNHNV, CDR2 YYDKDF (reference sequence). This CDR3 has 18 amino acids. This CDR3 reads CATSRGMDRVAMNTEAFF. The CDR3 DNA follows: TGTGCCACCAGCAGAGGTATGGACAGGGTGGCAATGAACACTGAAGCTTTCTTT. The full variable domain, with the rest looked up from reference TRBV15 and TRBJ1-1, is DAMVIQNPRYQVTQFGKPVTLSCSQTLNHNVMYWYQQKSSQAPKLLFHYYDKDFNNEADTPDNFQSRRPNTSFCFLDIRSPGLGDTAMYLCATSRGMDRVAMNTEAFFGQGTRLTVV.

J is TRBJ2-4 and V is TRBV6-1; 11 nucleotides align to TRBD1. Looked up from germline, CDR1 is MNHNS and CDR2 is SASEGT. This CDR3 is built from 14 residues. V lost 8 bases, J lost 6 bases, and 6 bases stayed unmatched. The CDR3 DNA follows: TGTGCCAGCGGGACAGGGGGGTCAGGAAACATTCAGTACTTC. It codes for CASGTGGSGNIQYF.

This chain connects TRBV4-1 to TRBJ2-2; D is possibly TRBD1 or TRBD2 (7 bases each). This CDR3 is 16 amino acids long. Germline V gene sequence: CDR1 MGHRA, CDR2 YSYEKL. With 1 base removed from V and 3 bases from J, the gap between germline ends came to 12 bases. The CDR3 coding sequence is TGCGCCAGCAGCCAAGTCAGGGGGGGTTACACCGGGGAGCTGTTTTTT. Translation: CASSQVRGGYTGELFF.

This clone was recorded only once. The chain uses TRBV7-8 and TRBJ1-1; D is uncertain. CDR1 is SGHVS, CDR2 FQNEAQ, per germline. This CDR3 spans 13 amino acids. Trimming removed 0 bases at V and 7 bases at J, with 9 bases between. In DNA, the CDR3 is TGTGCCAGCAGCTTAGCCCTGACGTATGAAGCTTTCTTT. This sequence encodes CASSLALTYEAFF.

This CDR3 is CASSPIRGTRSYGYTF. The CDR3 coding sequence is TGTGCCAGTAGCCCCATCCGGGGGACAAGAAGCTATGGCTACACCTTC. The rearrangement links TRBV19 to TRBJ1-2, with TRBD1 as a possible D gene (6 bases). Per the germline V gene, CDR1 is LNHDA and CDR2 is SQIVND (reference sequence). CDR3 length: 16 amino acids. V was cut by 6 bases and J by 4 bases, with 21 bases left in between.

V usage is TRBV11-2 and J usage is TRBJ1-1; D call uncertain. Between the trimmed V and J ends, which lost 1 base and 0 bases, there was a span of 3 bases. In germline, CDR1 is SGHAT, CDR2 FQNNGV. The CDR3 extends over 13 amino acids. The CDR3 coding sequence is TGTGCCAGCAGCTTAGGGCTGAACACTGAAGCTTTCTTT. This sequence encodes CASSLGLNTEAFF.

The chain carries TRBV2 and TRBJ2-5; possibly TRBD1 or TRBD2 for D (5 bases each). Trimming left V 7 bases short and J 5 bases short, with 23 bases between. The CDR3 extends over 16 amino acids. CDR1 and CDR2 (germline): SNHLY, FYNNEI. The CDR3 reads CASTRGKGIPGETQYF. In DNA, the CDR3 is TGTGCCAGCACCCGAGGGAAGGGTATACCAGGGGAGACCCAGTACTTC. The full variable domain, with the rest looked up from reference TRBV2 and TRBJ2-5, is EPEVTQTPSHQVTQMGQEVILRCVPISNHLYFYWYRQILGQKVEFLVSFYNNEISEKSEIFDDQFSVERPDGSNFTLKIRSTKLEDSAMYFCASTRGKGIPGETQYFGPGTRLLVL.

CDR3 residues: CASSLGWQGSYEQYF. The CDR3 nucleotides read TGTGCCAGCAGTTTGGGGTGGCAGGGGAGTTACGAGCAGTACTTC. The chain joins TRBV28 to TRBJ2-7; TRBD1 might be the D (6 bases). The germline CDR1 and CDR2 sequences are MDHEN and SYDVKM. Trimming left V 3 bases short and J 4 bases short, with 16 bases between. The CDR3 runs to 15 residues.

The chain recombines TRBV27 with TRBJ2-7; D not resolved. The CDR3 is made up of 14 amino acids. Germline V CDR1 and CDR2: MNHEY, SMNVEV (reference sequence). V was shortened by 2 bases and J by 3 bases, with 11 bases between the two germline ends. The CDR3 DNA reads TGTGCCAGCAGTTTAGGACGGTTCCTCTACGAGCAGTACTTC. Its protein product is CASSLGRFLYEQYF.

Remarks on this clone: Germline is not matched at one junction end, which may reflect a read error. V is TRBV6-5 and J is TRBJ2-7; 9 bases are a match to TRBD1. The CDR3 contains 15 residues. Looked up from germline, CDR1 is MNHEY and CDR2 is SVGAGI. The CDR3 coding sequence is TGTGCCAGCAGTGTGGGACAGGGATTCCGGTACGCGCAGTACTTC. Protein sequence: CASSVGQGFRYAQYF.

The rearrangement uses TRBV6-5 and TRBJ2-5; D is perhaps TRBD1 or TRBD2 (6 bases each). This CDR3 region has 14 residues. Germline V gene data show CDR1 as MNHEY and CDR2 as SVGAGI. V lost 4 bases and J lost 5, with 14 bases in between. The CDR3 loop reads CASSSLGGQETQYF. The CDR3 DNA reads as TGTGCCAGCAGTTCACTGGGGGGCCAGGAGACCCAGTACTTC.

This clone was seen only once. The CDR3 reads CASGNGQDEKLFF. The CDR3, as DNA: TGTGCTAGTGGTAACGGACAGGATGAAAAACTGTTTTTT. J is TRBJ1-4 and V is TRBV12-5; TRBD1 aligns across 7 bases. Germline values: CDR1 LGHNT, CDR2 FRNRAP. This CDR3 is 13 amino acids long. The ends lost 5 bases at V and 6 bases at J; junction bases unmatched: 3.

V usage is TRBV19 and J usage is TRBJ1-3; D remains unclear. Germline CDR1 reads LNHDA; CDR2 reads SQIVND (reference sequence). V lost 3 bases to trimming and J lost 0 bases, with 9 bases between them. This CDR3 has 15 amino acids. CDR3: CASSIGRISGNTIYF. As DNA, the CDR3 is TGTGCCAGTAGTATTGGACGAATCTCTGGAAACACCATATATTTT.